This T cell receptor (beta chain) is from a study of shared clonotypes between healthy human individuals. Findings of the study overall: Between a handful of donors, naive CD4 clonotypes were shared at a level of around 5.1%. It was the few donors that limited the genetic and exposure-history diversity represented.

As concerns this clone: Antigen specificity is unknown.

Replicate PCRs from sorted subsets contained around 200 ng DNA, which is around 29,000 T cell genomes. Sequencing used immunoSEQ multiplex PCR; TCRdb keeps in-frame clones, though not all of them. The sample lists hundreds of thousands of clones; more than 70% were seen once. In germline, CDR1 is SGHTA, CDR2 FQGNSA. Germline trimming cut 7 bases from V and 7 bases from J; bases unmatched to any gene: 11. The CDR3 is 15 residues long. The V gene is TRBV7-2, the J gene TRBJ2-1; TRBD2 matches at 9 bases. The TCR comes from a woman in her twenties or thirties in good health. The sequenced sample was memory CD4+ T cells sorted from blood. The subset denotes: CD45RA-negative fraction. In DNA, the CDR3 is TGTGCCAGCAACCGTATAGCGGGAGTTGGGAATGAGCAGTTCTTC. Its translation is CASNRIAGVGNEQFF.